These 18 T cell receptor beta chains share one sample of origin, sequenced in a study of T cell clones after liver transplantation. Some clones are missing from TCRdb's copy, which holds only in-frame ones; the method was immunoSEQ multiplex PCR. This sample has under 90,000 clones; about four fifths occur once, and the top ten carry about 0.64%. Sequenced material: CD4+ T cells from blood, taken before liver transplant. All receptors come from a human donor who received a liver transplant.

The table lists this clone with a few counts. This chain uses TRBV28 with TRBJ2-7; 14 bases line up with TRBD2. The CDR3 consists of 15 residues. V lost 0 bases, J lost 7 bases, and 2 bases stayed unmatched. In germline, CDR1 is MDHEN, CDR2 SYDVKM. CDR3 loop: CASSLWTSGRGEQYF. The CDR3 DNA is TGTGCCAGCAGTTTATGGACTAGCGGGAGGGGGGAGCAGTACTTC.

The chain combines TRBV9 with TRBJ2-1; D tentatively fits TRBD1 or TRBD2 (5 bases each). Between the trimmed V and J ends, which lost 3 bases and 2 bases, there was a span of 15 bases. Germline-derived CDR1 and CDR2 are SGDLS and YYNGEE. The CDR3 extends over 16 amino acids. In nucleotides, the CDR3 is TGTGCCAGCAGCGCCGGGACCGCTCCTGCCTACAATGAGCAGTTCTTC. It specifies CASSAGTAPAYNEQFF.

The rearrangement joins TRBV19 to TRBJ1-5, with D perhaps TRBD1 (6 bases). Germline values: CDR1 LNHDA, CDR2 SQIVND (reference sequence). With 6 bases removed from V and 3 bases from J, the gap between germline ends came to 15 bases. CDR3 length: 15 amino acids. The CDR3 region has the DNA TGTGCCAGTAGCCGGAGGGGGTTCAACAATCAGCCCCAGCATTTT. Its translation: CASSRRGFNNQPQHF.

V and J are TRBV19 and TRBJ1-1; no reliable D call. V was cut by 8 bases and J by 1 base, with 17 bases left in between. Germline CDR1 and CDR2: LNHDA and SQIVND (reference sequence). This CDR3 has 15 amino acids. The CDR3: CASVASGGRNTEAFF. In DNA, the CDR3 is TGTGCCAGTGTCGCCTCTGGAGGGAGGAACACTGAAGCTTTCTTT.

V usage is TRBV6-5 and J usage is TRBJ1-2; 9 positions agree with TRBD1. The germline gives CDR1 MNHEY, CDR2 SVGAGI. This CDR3 region has 13 residues. V dropped 5 bases and J dropped 8; count of bases not matched to a gene: 6. CDR3 in DNA: TGTGCCAGCAGTCGGGACAGGGTGGTAGGCTACACCTTC. Protein: CASSRDRVVGYTF.

The table lists this clone with a count of one. V and J are TRBV28 and TRBJ1-3; possibly TRBD1 for D (5 bases). The germline gives CDR1 MDHEN, CDR2 SYDVKM. The CDR3 is 13 amino acids. V lost 3 bases and J lost 3, with 6 bases in between. The DNA for the CDR3 is TGTGCCAGCAGTTTGACAGTTGGAAACACCATATATTTT. Its protein is CASSLTVGNTIYF.

On this clone: A read error is possible here, since a much larger clone lies one base away. The genes are TRBV6-1 and TRBJ1-2; no definite D call. Germline CDR1 and CDR2: MNHNS and SASEGT. Trimming removed 5 bases at V and 2 bases at J, with 6 bases between. CDR3 length: 12 residues. This CDR3 reads CASSPQNYGYTF. The CDR3 DNA reads as TGTGCCAGCAGTCCCCAGAACTATGGCTACACCTTC.

The chain couples TRBV2 to TRBJ1-4; a weak D match, TRBD1 (5 bases). This CDR3 contains 16 residues. Trimming took off 5 bases at V and 0 bases at J, with 13 bases between the two ends. Germline V gene lookup returns CDR1 SNHLY and CDR2 FYNNEI. The CDR3 region has the DNA TGTGCCAGCAGTAGACAGATGAACCCAACTAATGAAAAACTGTTTTTT. As protein: CASSRQMNPTNEKLFF.

The chain employs TRBV18 and TRBJ1-5; D is undetermined. The CDR3 loop spans 17 amino acids. The V gene lost 4 bases and the J gene lost 0 bases, with 16 bases spanning the gap. Germline CDR1 KGHSH, CDR2 LQKENI. CDR3 sequence: CASSHQTAEYSNQPQHF. The CDR3, as DNA: TGTGCCAGCTCACACCAAACGGCAGAATATAGCAATCAGCCCCAGCATTTT.

The V call is TRBV29-1, the J call TRBJ2-7; a possible D gene is TRBD1 (6 bases). CDR1 is SQVTM and CDR2 is ANQGSEA in the germline V gene. Between the trimmed V and J ends, which lost 4 bases and 2 bases, there was a span of 18 bases. The length of the CDR3 is 15 residues. The CDR3 DNA reads TGCAGCGTTGCCCCAACAGACAGGTTTGCCTACGAGCAGTACTTC. This sequence encodes CSVAPTDRFAYEQYF.

The chain couples TRBV6-1 to TRBJ1-5; D gene unclear. The CDR3 spans 12 residues. Trimming took off 6 bases at V and 1 base at J, with 4 bases between the two ends. Germline V gene sequence: CDR1 MNHNS, CDR2 SASEGT. The CDR3 loop reads CASRWSNQPQHF. CDR3 DNA: TGTGCCAGCAGGTGGAGCAATCAGCCCCAGCATTTT.

The V gene is TRBV9, the J gene TRBJ1-2, with D tentatively TRBD1 (5 bases). CDR3 size: 15 residues. Germline values: CDR1 SGDLS, CDR2 YYNGEE. Deletions cut 0 bases from V and 0 bases from J, with 9 bases between. CDR3 DNA: TGTGCCAGCAGCGTAGTTGGACACTCTAACTATGGCTACACCTTC. Encoded protein: CASSVVGHSNYGYTF.

In DNA, the CDR3 is TGCGCCAGCAGCCCCACAAGACAGGGGAACACTGAAGCTTTCTTT. Translated: CASSPTRQGNTEAFF. The V gene is TRBV5-1, the J gene TRBJ1-1; 7 bases map to TRBD1. Germline V gives CDR1 SGHRS, CDR2 YFSETQ. The V and J ends lost 4 bases and 1 base, in that order; junction bases with no gene match: 7. The CDR3 consists of 15 residues.

This clone was counted once. V usage is TRBV28 and J usage is TRBJ1-1, with TRBD1 matching over 7 bases. The CDR3 is 16 residues long. In germline, CDR1 is MDHEN, CDR2 SYDVKM. V lost 6 bases, J lost 0 bases, and 10 bases stayed unmatched. CDR3 nucleotide sequence: TGTGCCAGCAGCTCACCCCGGGACAGCTTGAACACTGAAGCTTTCTTT. Translation: CASSSPRDSLNTEAFF.

The genes are TRBV7-2 and TRBJ2-7; D ambiguous. In germline, CDR1 is SGHTA, CDR2 FQGNSA. This CDR3 is 14 amino acids long. Trimming removed 1 base from V and 1 base from J, with 8 bases in between. CDR3 amino acids: CASSLEGYSYEQYF. CDR3 DNA: TGTGCCAGCAGCTTAGAGGGTTATTCCTACGAGCAGTACTTC. The full variable domain, with the rest looked up from reference TRBV7-2 and TRBJ2-7, is GAGVSQSPSNKVTEKGKDVELRCDPISGHTALYWYRQSLGQGLEFLIYFQGNSAPDKSGLPSDRFSAERTGGSVSTLTIQRTQQEDSAVYLCASSLEGYSYEQYFGPGTRLTVT.

The chain carries TRBV14 and TRBJ2-3; 15 bases agree with TRBD2. CDR3 length: 15 amino acids. The V segment lost 4 bases and the J segment 6 bases; nucleotides outside the gene matches: 2. CDR1 and CDR2 from the germline V gene are SGHDN and FVKESK. The CDR3 reads CASSRTSGRADTQYF. The CDR3 region has the DNA TGTGCCAGCAGCCGGACTAGCGGGAGGGCCGATACGCAGTATTTT.

This chain joins TRBV18 and TRBJ2-1; 15 bases map to TRBD2. Germline trimming cut 5 bases from V and 7 bases from J; bases unmatched to any gene: 6. CDR1 is KGHSH and CDR2 is LQKENI in the germline V gene. CDR3 length: 16 residues. CDR3: CASSSGLAGGRNEQFF. The CDR3 DNA reads as TGTGCCAGCTCATCTGGACTAGCGGGAGGGCGGAATGAGCAGTTCTTC.

This clone was observed once. This chain links TRBV10-3 with TRBJ1-5; 8 bases agree with TRBD1. Germline V gene lookup returns CDR1 ENHRY and CDR2 SYGVKD. This CDR3 is 14 amino acids long. V trimming: 3 bases; J trimming: 4 bases; junction bases outside the gene matches: 2. CDR3 region: CAISEDRGNQPQHF. DNA for the CDR3: TGTGCCATCAGTGAAGACAGGGGTAATCAGCCCCAGCATTTT.